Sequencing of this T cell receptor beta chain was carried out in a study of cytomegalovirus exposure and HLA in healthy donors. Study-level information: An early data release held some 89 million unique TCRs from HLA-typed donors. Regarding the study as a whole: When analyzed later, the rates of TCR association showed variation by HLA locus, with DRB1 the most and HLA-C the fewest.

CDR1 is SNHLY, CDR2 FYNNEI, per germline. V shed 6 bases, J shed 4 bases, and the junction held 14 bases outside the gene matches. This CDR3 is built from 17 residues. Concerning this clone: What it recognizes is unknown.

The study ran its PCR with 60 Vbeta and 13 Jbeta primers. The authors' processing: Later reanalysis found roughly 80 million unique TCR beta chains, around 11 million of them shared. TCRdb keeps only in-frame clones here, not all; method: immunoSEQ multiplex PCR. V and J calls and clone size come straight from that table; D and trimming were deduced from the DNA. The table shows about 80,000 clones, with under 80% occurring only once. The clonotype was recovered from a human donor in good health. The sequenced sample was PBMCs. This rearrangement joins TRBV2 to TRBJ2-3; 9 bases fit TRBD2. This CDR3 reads CASRPPPSGVIPDTQYF. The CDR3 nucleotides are TGTGCCAGCAGACCCCCCCCTAGCGGGGTAATTCCAGATACGCAGTATTTT. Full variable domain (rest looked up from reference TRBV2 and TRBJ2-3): EPEVTQTPSHQVTQMGQEVILRCVPISNHLYFYWYRQILGQKVEFLVSFYNNEISEKSEIFDDQFSVERPDGSNFTLKIRSTKLEDSAMYFCASRPPPSGVIPDTQYFGPGTRLTVL.